This T cell receptor beta chain was recorded in a study of blood T cell repertoires in COVID-19. For the study at large: Samples of COVID-19 (acute and convalescent) were obtained from the United States, Italy and Spain.

The table came from immunoSEQ multiplex PCR; TCRdb's copy has only in-frame clones and leaves some out. The sample lists 250,000 to 350,000 clones; around 87% were seen once. The CDR3 sequence is 15 residues long. Unmatched junction bases numbered 6, after V lost 2 bases and J lost 4 bases. Germline V gives CDR1 MNHNY, CDR2 SVGAGI (reference sequence). The chain has TRBV6-6 and TRBJ1-1, with 8 positions matching TRBD1. The source is a woman aged 45-60 years who had recovered from COVID-19. The sequencing sample was made of peripheral blood. This chain's CDR3 is CASSYGQGRGTEAFF. For the CDR3, the DNA is TGTGCCAGCAGTTACGGACAGGGCCGAGGCACTGAAGCTTTCTTT.